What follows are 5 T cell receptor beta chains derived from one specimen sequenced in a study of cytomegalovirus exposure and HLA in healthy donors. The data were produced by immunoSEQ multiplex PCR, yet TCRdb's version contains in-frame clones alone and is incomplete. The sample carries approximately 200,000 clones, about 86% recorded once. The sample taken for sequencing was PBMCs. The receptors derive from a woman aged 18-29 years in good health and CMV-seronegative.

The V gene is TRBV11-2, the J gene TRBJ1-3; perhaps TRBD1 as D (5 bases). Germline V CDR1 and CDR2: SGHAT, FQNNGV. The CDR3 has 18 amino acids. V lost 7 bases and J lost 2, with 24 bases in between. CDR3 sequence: CASNHVRALTAAGNTIYF. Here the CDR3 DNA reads TGTGCCAGCAACCACGTCAGGGCCCTCACGGCTGCTGGAAACACCATATATTTT.

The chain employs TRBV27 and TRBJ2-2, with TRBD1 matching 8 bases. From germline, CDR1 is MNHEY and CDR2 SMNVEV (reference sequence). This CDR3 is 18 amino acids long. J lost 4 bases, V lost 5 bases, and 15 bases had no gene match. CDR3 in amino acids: CASSPRTGTVGLTGELFF. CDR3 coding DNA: TGTGCCAGCAGTCCCCGGACAGGGACAGTCGGTCTCACCGGGGAGCTGTTTTTT.

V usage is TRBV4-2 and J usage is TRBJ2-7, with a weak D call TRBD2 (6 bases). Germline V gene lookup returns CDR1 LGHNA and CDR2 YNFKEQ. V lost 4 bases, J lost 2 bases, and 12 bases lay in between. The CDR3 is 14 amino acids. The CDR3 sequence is CASSPAGLTYEQYF. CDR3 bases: TGTGCCAGCAGCCCCGCGGGACTTACCTACGAGCAGTACTTC.

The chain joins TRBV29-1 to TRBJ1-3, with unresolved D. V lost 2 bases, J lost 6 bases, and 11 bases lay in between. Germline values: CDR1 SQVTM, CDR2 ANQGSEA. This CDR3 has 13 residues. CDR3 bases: TGCAGCGTTGAACTTCCAAACTTAAACACCATATATTTT. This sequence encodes CSVELPNLNTIYF.

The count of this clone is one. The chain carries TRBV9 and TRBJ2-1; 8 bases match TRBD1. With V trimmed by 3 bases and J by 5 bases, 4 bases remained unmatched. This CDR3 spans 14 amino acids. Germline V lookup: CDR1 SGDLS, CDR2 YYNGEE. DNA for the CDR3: TGTGCCAGCAGCGCCTGGACAGGGAACAATGAGCAGTTCTTC. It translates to CASSAWTGNNEQFF.